This TCR beta chain was retrieved from a study of blood T cell repertoires in COVID-19. About the research overall: Sites across the United States, Italy and Spain contributed samples from acute and convalescent COVID-19. Sources were T cells, B-cell-depleted T cells, or PBMCs; the material itself was cDNA or gDNA.

In the source study's methods: Scientists estimated how many nucleated cells there were by amplifying reference gene primers. Method: immunoSEQ multiplex PCR; TCRdb's copy keeps in-frame clones and lacks some. D and trimming come from the DNA, and the V and J calls and clone size come from that table. The table lists 110,000 to 150,000 clones, around 87% of them singletons, with around 5% in the top ten. The CDR3 is 14 residues long. Trimming took 3 bases from V and 7 from J; bases not matched to a gene: 6. Germline V CDR1 and CDR2: SGHRS, YFSETQ. This TCR came from a human donor in a cohort sampled during active COVID-19. The material sequenced was peripheral blood. The rearrangement joins TRBV5-1 to TRBJ1-4; 7 nucleotides match TRBD1. CDR3 DNA sequence: TGCGCCAGCAGCTACGACAGGGTGGGTGAAAAACTGTTTTTT. This sequence encodes CASSYDRVGEKLFF.